Following are 18 T cell receptor beta chains from one sample sequenced in a study of Graves' ophthalmopathy and Graves' hyperthyroidism. RNA transcripts were the template, and TCR beta CDR3 regions were amplified from them. An opening RT-PCR round employed HTBI primers and preceded a second-round multiplex PCR. TCRdb re-analysed the multiplex PCR reads in MiXCR, keeping a single row per CDR3 protein. The sample shows about 700,000 distinct CDR3 sequences, roughly two fifths of them seen only once. What was sequenced was peripheral blood. The receptors here all came from an adult man with Graves' ophthalmopathy.

This clonotype showed up just a few times. The chain uses TRBV10-3 and TRBJ1-5; D remains ambiguous. The CDR3 runs 13 residues. The V end was cut by 10 bases, the J end by 4 bases, with 14 bases between. Looked up from germline, CDR1 is ENHRY and CDR2 is SYGVKD. The CDR3 protein is CASRRALNQPQHF. CDR3 nucleotide sequence: TGTGCCAGCAGGAGGGCACTAAATCAGCCCCAGCATTTT.

This clonotype was recorded many times. The chain carries TRBV24-1 and TRBJ1-2; perhaps TRBD1 as D (5 bases). V lost 4 bases and J 5 bases, leaving 7 bases between the germline ends. Germline-derived CDR1 and CDR2 are KGHDR and SFDVKD. This CDR3 spans 12 amino acids. In DNA form, the CDR3 reads TGTGCCACCAGTGACCAGGGATATGGCTACACCTTC. Translating gives CATSDQGYGYTF.

Notes on this clonotype: Here the CDR3 omits its conserved ending phenylalanine or tryptophan, so a read error is the likely source. This rearrangement joins TRBV7-9 to TRBJ1-2; 7 positions match TRBD1. Trimming cost V 1 base and J 7 bases; bases outside gene matches: 6. The CDR3 loop spans 14 amino acids. Germline values: CDR1 SEHNR, CDR2 FQNEAQ (reference sequence). The CDR3 DNA reads as TGTGCCAGCAGCTTAGAACAGGGGCCGTCTGGCTACACCCTC. This translates into CASSLEQGPSGYTL.

This clonotype was seen many times. J is TRBJ2-7 and V is TRBV29-1; a possible D gene is TRBD2 (6 bases). The CDR3 has 13 amino acids. V was shortened by 5 bases and J by 2 bases, with 13 bases between the two germline ends. Germline V gene data show CDR1 as SQVTM and CDR2 as ANQGSEA. Here the CDR3 reads CSVKGGRTYEQYF. As DNA, the CDR3 is TGCAGCGTTAAGGGAGGTCGCACCTACGAGCAGTACTTC.

This clonotype occurred a few times. The rearrangement links TRBV12-3 or TRBV12-4 to TRBJ2-7; D may be TRBD1 or TRBD2 (7 bases each). This CDR3 is built from 14 residues. V was cut by 7 bases and J by 2 bases, with 15 bases left in between. CDR3 in DNA: TGTGCCAGCAACCAGGGGGGGTTAACCTACGAGCAGTACTTC. This codes for CASNQGGLTYEQYF.

This chain uses TRBV19 with TRBJ1-5, with D possibly matching TRBD1 (5 bases). V lost 11 bases and J lost 4, with 18 bases in between. The CDR3 sequence is 14 residues long. Germline assignment: CDR1 LNHDA and CDR2 SQIVND (reference sequence). DNA for the CDR3: TGTGCCTGGAGTGCAGACAGTTTAAATCAGCCCCAGCATTTT. Encoded protein: CAWSADSLNQPQHF. Looking up the rest from reference TRBV19 and TRBJ1-5 gives the full variable domain: DGGITQSPKYLFRKEGQNVTLSCEQNLNHDAMYWYRQDPGQGLRLIYYSQIVNDFQKGDIAEGYSVSREKKESFPLTVTSAQKNPTAFYLCAWSADSLNQPQHFGDGTRLSIL.

This clonotype was counted between two and nine times. The V call is TRBV3-1, the J call TRBJ2-7; TRBD2 agrees at 9 bases. The CDR3 contains 14 residues. With 3 bases clipped from V and 3 bases from J, the junction kept 3 bases outside the gene matches. The germline V gene has CDR1 LGHDT and CDR2 YNNKEL (reference sequence). The CDR3 DNA is TGTGCCAGCAGCCAGGGGACTAGCCTCTACGAGCAGTACTTC. Translating it yields CASSQGTSLYEQYF.

This clonotype was recorded many times. The chain couples TRBV4-1 to TRBJ1-1; the match to TRBD1 covers 10 bases. The CDR3 spans 15 residues. V was pared by 3 bases and J by 0 bases, with 1 base of the junction left unmatched. Per the germline V gene, CDR1 is MGHRA and CDR2 is YSYEKL. The CDR3 region is CASSQDRGMNTEAFF. The DNA of the CDR3 is TGCGCCAGCAGCCAGGACAGGGGGATGAACACTGAAGCTTTCTTT.

J is TRBJ2-2 and V is TRBV24-1; tentatively, D is TRBD1 (6 bases). The germline V gene encodes CDR1 KGHDR and CDR2 SFDVKD. Trimming removed 9 bases from V and 1 base from J, with 8 bases in between. The CDR3 runs to 13 residues. The CDR3 protein is CATATGNTGELFF. As DNA, the CDR3 is TGTGCCACCGCGACAGGGAACACCGGGGAGCTGTTTTTT.

There are many counts of this clonotype. The chain is built from TRBV10-3 and TRBJ2-5; no reliable D call. V was shortened by 6 bases and J by 4 bases, with 6 bases between the two germline ends. Germline CDR1 is ENHRY and CDR2 is SYGVKD. There are 11 residues in the CDR3. The CDR3 loop reads CAISGGETQYF. CDR3 DNA sequence: TGTGCCATCAGCGGCGGAGAGACCCAGTACTTC.

This clonotype was observed a handful of times. Here the CDR3 reads CSARERGAGELFF. Written as DNA, the CDR3 is TGCAGTGCTAGAGAGAGGGGTGCCGGGGAGCTGTTTTTT. The rearrangement uses TRBV20-1 and TRBJ2-2, with D possibly called TRBD1 or TRBD2 (5 bases each). The germline V and J ends were trimmed by 0 bases and 6 bases, with 8 bases remaining between them. The length of the CDR3 is 13 residues. Per germline, CDR1 DFQATT and CDR2 SNEGSKA (reference sequence).

The chain recombines TRBV2 with TRBJ2-7; D possibly matches TRBD1 or TRBD2 (6 bases each). Between the trimmed V and J ends, which lost 7 bases and 6 bases, there was a span of 16 bases. CDR1 is SNHLY, CDR2 FYNNEI, per germline. There are 13 residues in the CDR3. This CDR3 reads CASTEGGPTEQYF. CDR3 DNA: TGTGCCAGCACTGAGGGGGGCCCAACCGAGCAGTACTTC.

This clonotype was counted at least ten times. The V gene is TRBV11-2, the J gene TRBJ2-7; a weak D match, TRBD1 (5 bases). The germline CDR1 and CDR2 sequences are SGHAT and FQNNGV. The CDR3 length is 14 residues. V gave up 1 base and J gave up 2 bases, with 9 bases separating them. The CDR3 DNA reads as TGTGCCAGCAGCTTAGCCACAGGCACCTACGAGCAGTACTTC. Translated, it gives CASSLATGTYEQYF.

This clonotype showed up many times. The chain combines TRBV7-9 with TRBJ2-2, with D hard to call. This CDR3 region has 13 residues. The ends were cut back, 2 bases at V and 5 bases at J, with 6 bases in the middle. CDR1 SEHNR and CDR2 FQNEAQ come from the germline V gene (reference sequence). CDR3 coding DNA: TGTGCCAGCAGCTTACACGTAACCGGGGAGCTGTTTTTT. This codes for CASSLHVTGELFF.

This clonotype was detected ten times or more. The rearrangement links TRBV25-1 to TRBJ2-7; tentative D call: TRBD1 (5 bases). V was shortened by 2 bases and J by 2 bases, with 10 bases between the two germline ends. Germline assignment: CDR1 MGHDK and CDR2 SYGVNS. The CDR3 runs to 14 residues. CDR3 DNA sequence: TGTGCCAGCAGTGAAACAGGTCTCACCTACGAGCAGTACTTC. Protein sequence: CASSETGLTYEQYF.

This clonotype was found a few times. The rearrangement links TRBV9 to TRBJ1-4; tentative D call: TRBD1 (5 bases). CDR3 length: 15 amino acids. The germline V and J ends were trimmed by 7 bases and 8 bases, with 21 bases remaining between them. Germline lookup yields CDR1 SGDLS and CDR2 YYNGEE. CDR3: CASSPGTLNGEKLFF. Written as DNA, the CDR3 is TGTGCCAGCTCACCCGGGACTCTTAACGGGGAAAAACTGTTTTTT.

This clonotype was seen a few times. This rearrangement joins TRBV14 to TRBJ1-2, with D possibly TRBD1 on 5 matching bases. Per the germline V gene, CDR1 is SGHDN and CDR2 is FVKESK. This CDR3 is built from 12 residues. V lost 11 bases, J lost 6 bases, and 16 bases lay in between. The CDR3 DNA sequence: TGTGCCGCCCATGGGGGTGTCGATGGCTACACCTTC. Its protein is CAAHGGVDGYTF.

Note on this clonotype: The final CDR3 position lacks the conserved phenylalanine or tryptophan, pointing to a likely read error. The genes are TRBV7-2 and TRBJ2-7; D possibly uses TRBD1 or TRBD2 (5 bases each). CDR3 length: 17 residues. Trimming stripped 5 bases from V and 0 bases from J, with 20 bases between. Germline loops: CDR1 SGHTA, CDR2 FQGNSA. The CDR3 nucleotides are TGTGCCAGCAGCCCTACCCCCGGGGCTATCGGCTCCTACGAGCAGTACCTC. Translation gives CASSPTPGAIGSYEQYL.